This is a list of T cell receptor beta chains from one sample in a study of technical replicates of blood from several donors. The repertoire was sequenced with immunoSEQ multiplex PCR; TCRdb's copy has only in-frame clones and lacks some. The sample comprises roughly 79,000 clones, more than 80% of which are singletons, and nearly 4% rests with the top ten. Material: PBMCs. The receptor source for this set is a human donor in good health. Some clones in this sample may be carry-over from other donors' samples. The CDR3 runs from the conserved cysteine through the conserved F or W. Each record gives: V gene, J gene, CDR3 protein.

>TRBV4-3|TRBJ2-3
CASSPSWTGGPDTQYF
>TRBV9|TRBJ1-2
CASGAGYGYTF
>TRBV4-1|TRBJ2-7
CASSQDILAGWYEQYF
>TRBV6-1|TRBJ1-2
CASEDPYRGYTF
>TRBV5-4|TRBJ2-1
CASSLSSGGAYEQFF
>TRBV29-1|TRBJ2-1
CSVDPQGSNEQFF
>TRBV6-1|TRBJ1-2
CASSEARTVSNYGYTF
>TRBV30|TRBJ1-5
CAWSYRYSNQPQHF
>TRBV7-2|TRBJ1-4
CASSSNRGGEKLFF
>TRBV28|TRBJ2-7
CASSTSPVGQPYEQYF
>TRBV6-6|TRBJ1-5
CASSAPGMGQPQHF
>TRBV2|TRBJ1-1
CASSRLGGGNTEAFF
>TRBV9|TRBJ2-1
CASSVRGPGYNEQFF
>TRBV4-2|TRBJ1-2
CASSQDRQGHGYTF
>TRBV6-1|TRBJ1-2
CASTGGGVENYGYTF
>TRBV6-1|TRBJ2-2
CASSYGGETGELFF
>TRBV4-2|TRBJ2-5
CASSQDLAGGGETQYF
>TRBV6-1|TRBJ2-5
CASRQAGQETQYF
>TRBV10-2|TRBJ2-2
CASQGVGELFF
>TRBV4-3|TRBJ2-1
CASSQGSIAGGHNEQFF
>TRBV30|TRBJ1-2
CAWSEGQPYGYTF
>TRBV2|TRBJ1-1
CASSEVRTVNTEAFF
>TRBV7-9|TRBJ2-3
CASSSPSGASTDTQYF
>TRBV13|TRBJ2-7
CASSVGQHVSYEQYF
>TRBV2|TRBJ1-2
CASSGQGGYGYTF
>TRBV5-4|TRBJ2-7
CASSLGGRSSYEQYF
>TRBV6-1|TRBJ2-3
CASISGGLTDTQYF
>TRBV19|TRBJ2-2
CASSSGDSKDTGELFF
>TRBV2|TRBJ1-2
CASERTLRTYGYTF
>TRBV7-3|TRBJ1-6
CASSTNQGSPLHF
>TRBV5-4|TRBJ2-7
CASSLGGDPSYEQYF
>TRBV9|TRBJ2-5
CASSPRQALRGETQYF
>TRBV27|TRBJ2-7
CASSKRLAGQYEQYF
>TRBV29-1|TRBJ2-7
CSVERDRGSEQYF
>TRBV28|TRBJ2-7
CASSLGAHEQYF
>TRBV6-1|TRBJ2-7
CASTTLGGQAYEQYF
>TRBV2|TRBJ1-2
CASSGLGASDYGYTF
>TRBV27|TRBJ2-2
CASKEKPTNTGELFF
>TRBV19|TRBJ2-1
CASSTGLASRNEQFF
>TRBV7-2|TRBJ2-7
CASSPNYEQYF
>TRBV29-1|TRBJ2-7
CSVGAGQGSYEQYF
>TRBV4-2|TRBJ2-2
CASSQDSGVGTGELFF